The rows below give T cell receptor beta chains drawn from one sample of a study of OX40 agonist ivuxolimab in advanced cancers. Libraries were prepared by immunoSEQ multiplex PCR; TCRdb keeps only in-frame clonotypes and omits some of them. Among about 75,000 clones listed, 85% were seen once. Sequenced material: CD4+ or CD8+ T cells sorted from blood, taken in a trial of the OX40 agonist ivuxolimab. The source of these receptors is an adult with an advanced solid tumor such as melanoma, head and neck, liver or kidney cancer. CDR3s include the opening cysteine and the closing phenylalanine or tryptophan. A D gene is named only where the DNA matches it firmly. Part of the rows lack a size; the others show once, few, many or a class for expanded clones.

J gene	D gene	clone size	V gene	CDR3 DNA	CDR3 protein
TRBJ2-3	NA	NA	TRBV5-5	TGTGCCAGCAGCTTGGGAGGGGCTTACACAGATACGCAGTATTTT	CASSLGGAYTDTQYF
TRBJ2-5	NA	NA	TRBV29-1	TGCAGCGTCGCTAGCGCGGTCCTGAGGGGAGAGACCCAGTACTTC	CSVASAVLRGETQYF
TRBJ2-6	TRBD1	NA	TRBV5-6	TGTGCCAGCAGCTATTGGACAGGGGGCCCTGGGGCCAACGTCCTGACTTTC	CASSYWTGGPGANVLTF
TRBJ2-2	NA	NA	TRBV6-6	TGTGCCAGCAGGACAAGATCGAACACCGGGGAGCTGTTTTTT	CASRTRSNTGELFF
TRBJ2-6	NA	NA	TRBV21-1	TGTGCCAGCAGCAAAGTGCGGGGTCCTAGCTCTGGGGCCAACGTCCTGACTTTC	CASSKVRGPSSGANVLTF
TRBJ2-3	TRBD1	NA	TRBV4-1	TGCGCCAGCAGCGAAGACAGGGTTAGCACAGATACGCAGTATTTT	CASSEDRVSTDTQYF
TRBJ1-5	NA	NA	TRBV7-2	TGTGCCAGCAGCGCCAGGGTTGGCAATCAGCCCCAGCATTTT	CASSARVGNQPQHF
TRBJ2-1	TRBD2	once	TRBV18	TGTGCCAGCTCACTTTGGACTAGCGGGGACGGGGAATTCAATGAGCAGTTCTTC	CASSLWTSGDGEFNEQFF
TRBJ2-3	NA	few	TRBV7-2	TGTGCCAGCAGCTTAGTGGGGCGAGGGGCAGATACGCAGTATTTT	CASSLVGRGADTQYF
TRBJ2-7	TRBD1	NA	TRBV5-4	TGTGCCAGCAGCCTCCCCATACAGGGGGCGGACGAGCAGTACTTC	CASSLPIQGADEQYF
TRBJ2-4	NA	NA	TRBV4-1	TGCGCCAGCAGCCAAGAGGAGGAGAAAAACATTCAGTACTTC	CASSQEEEKNIQYF
TRBJ2-2	TRBD2	NA	TRBV5-4	TGTGCCAGCAGCTCCGAGCGGGAGTACGGCGGGGAGCTGTTTTTT	CASSSEREYGGELFF
TRBJ1-5	NA	NA	TRBV19	TGTGCCAGTAGTATTCTTTCGGGGGACGCATATCAGCCCCAGCATTTT	CASSILSGDAYQPQHF
TRBJ2-7	NA	once	TRBV11-2	TGTGCCAGCAGCTTAAACCCCTACGAGCAGTACTTC	CASSLNPYEQYF
TRBJ1-3	NA	once	TRBV19	TGTGCCAGTAGCACCCCCGCCGCGGGAGGAAACACCATATATTTT	CASSTPAAGGNTIYF
TRBJ1-2	NA	NA	TRBV27	TGTGCCAGCAGAGGGGGGGCAATTGGTGGCTACACCTTC	CASRGGAIGGYTF
TRBJ2-7	TRBD1	NA	TRBV5-1	TGCGCCAGCAGCTGGGGACAGGGGGCTGGCGAGCAGTACTTC	CASSWGQGAGEQYF
TRBJ2-5	TRBD2	NA	TRBV28	TGTGCCATCGGACTAGCGGGAGGAGTAGAGACCCAGTACTTC	CAIGLAGGVETQYF
TRBJ2-1	NA	NA	TRBV7-9	TGTGCCAGCACCCCTCTCCGTACTAGTTATGAGCGGATTGAGCAGTTCTTC	CASTPLRTSYERIEQFF
TRBJ2-1	NA	NA	TRBV19	TGTGCCAGTACCCCACGTGGGGGGAACAATGAGCAGTTCTTC	CASTPRGGNNEQFF
TRBJ2-1	NA	NA	TRBV4-2	TGTGCCAGCAGCCAAGATTCAAGTTACAATGAGCAGTTCTTC	CASSQDSSYNEQFF
TRBJ1-2	NA	NA	TRBV7-9	TGTGCCAGCAGCTCGGTCACAGGGGGCTACACCTTC	CASSSVTGGYTF